This T cell receptor (beta chain) was recovered during a study of siplizumab effects on memory and regulatory T cells. Approximately 93,000 TCR templates per sample were assayed. The table came from immunoSEQ multiplex PCR; TCRdb's copy has only in-frame clones and leaves some out. The table lists fewer than 110,000 clones, about nine tenths of them singletons. Germline CDR1 SNHLY, CDR2 FYNNEI. This CDR3 contains 15 residues. The V gene end was trimmed by 7 bases and the J gene end by 0 bases; junction bases not matched to a gene: 8. Comment on this clone: Its specificity is not known.

The study's findings and limits: The suppressive capacity of proliferating Tregs from siplizumab cultures remained unconfirmed. The authors mapped only a minor fraction of alloreactive clones to unstimulated subsets. Naive T cells were seen as more diverse than memory cells and as major alloresponse contributors.

The receptor's source is a human donor in good health. The chain carries TRBV2 and TRBJ2-7; 8 bases line up with TRBD2. The sample was non-Treg CD4+ T cells sorted from blood. DNA for the CDR3: TGTGCCAGCACTCTCATAGGGACTAGCTCCTACGAGCAGTACTTC. Its protein product is CASTLIGTSSYEQYF.